These T cell receptor beta chains were read from a single sample in a study of shared clonotypes between healthy human individuals. Clones were sequenced by immunoSEQ multiplex PCR, and TCRdb holds only the in-frame ones, with some missing. Here the sample spans approximately 1.1 million clones, around three quarters being singletons. The specimen sequenced was memory CD4+ T cells from PBMCs. These receptors were obtained from a man aged 18-30 years in good health. Some clones in this sample may be carry-over from other donors' samples. CDR3s include the opening cysteine and the closing phenylalanine or tryptophan. D genes are given only for firm matches. Clone sizes are given selectively: once, few, many, or a class where the clone is expanded.

clone_size	d_call	cdr3_length	v_call	j_call	cdr3_nt	cdr3_aa
.	TRBD1	14	TRBV7-2	TRBJ2-2	TGTGCCAGCAGCCGGGACAGTACTAACGGGGAGCTGTTTTTT	CASSRDSTNGELFF
many	.	13	TRBV28	TRBJ2-7	TGTGCCAGCAGTTCGACAGCTACCTACGAGCAGTACTTC	CASSSTATYEQYF
.	.	16	TRBV15	TRBJ2-3	TGTGCCACCAGCAGAGCGACCGGGATTGCCCCAGATACGCAGTATTTT	CATSRATGIAPDTQYF
few	TRBD1	13	TRBV30	TRBJ1-5	TGTGCCTGGGGGACAGGGGGCAATCAGCCCCAGCATTTT	CAWGTGGNQPQHF
few	.	13	TRBV29-1	TRBJ1-1	TGCAGCGTGTTACTCCAACCAAACACTGAAGCTTTCTTT	CSVLLQPNTEAFF
.	.	15	TRBV19	TRBJ2-3	TGTGCCAGTAGTATCGCAGGCGGACGCACAGATACGCAGTATTTT	CASSIAGGRTDTQYF
.	TRBD2	15	TRBV7-9	TRBJ2-1	TGTGCCAGCAGCTCACGGACTAGCGGATACAATGAGCAGTTCTTC	CASSSRTSGYNEQFF
.	.	11	TRBV7-9	TRBJ2-5	TGTGCCAGCAGCTTAGGAGAGGGTCAGTACTTC	CASSLGEGQYF
.	.	14	TRBV30	TRBJ1-5	TGTGCCTGGAGTGTGGGAGGGGGGGGTCAGCCCCAGCATTTT	CAWSVGGGGQPQHF
few	.	14	TRBV7-2	TRBJ2-1	TGTGCCAGCAGCTTAGCGCTAGTTTACAATGAGCAGTTCTTC	CASSLALVYNEQFF
.	.	13	TRBV18	TRBJ1-5	TGTGCCAGCTCACCGGGGGGCAATCAGCCCCAGCATTTT	CASSPGGNQPQHF
.	TRBD1	13	TRBV5-1	TRBJ2-7	TGCGCCAGCAGCTACCGGGACAGGGACGAGCAGTACTTC	CASSYRDRDEQYF
.	.	12	TRBV7-2	TRBJ1-1	TGTGCCAGCAGCTTCGGTAACACTGAAGCTTTCTTT	CASSFGNTEAFF
.	TRBD2	15	TRBV5-4	TRBJ2-7	TGTGCCAGCAGCATGACTAGCATTGGGGGGGGCGAGCAGTACTTC	CASSMTSIGGGEQYF
.	TRBD1	18	TRBV28	TRBJ1-2	TGTGCCAGCAGCCAAGGACAGGGGGTCCCCTCTTTCGACTATGGCTACACCTTC	CASSQGQGVPSFDYGYTF
.	.	15	TRBV5-4	TRBJ2-3	TGTGCCAGCAGCTTGGAAGGATTGGGGACAGATACGCAGTATTTT	CASSLEGLGTDTQYF
.	TRBD2	16	TRBV4-3	TRBJ2-1	TGCGCCAGCAGCCAAGGGACTAGCGTGTTAAACAATGAGCAGTTCTTC	CASSQGTSVLNNEQFF
.	TRBD1	15	TRBV28	TRBJ1-3	TGTGCCAGCAGCCCTCAGGGGGCGGGTGGAAACACCATATATTTT	CASSPQGAGGNTIYF
.	.	12	TRBV19	TRBJ1-1	TGTGCCAGTAGTGACTGGAACACTGAAGCTTTCTTT	CASSDWNTEAFF
.	.	12	TRBV6-1	TRBJ2-7	TGTGCCAGCAAGGAATTTACCTACGAGCAGTACTTC	CASKEFTYEQYF
few	.	11	TRBV30	TRBJ1-1	TGTGCCTGGGGGCTTAACACTGAAGCTTTCTTT	CAWGLNTEAFF
.	TRBD2	13	TRBV30	TRBJ2-7	TGTGCCGGCCAAGGACTAGCGTCCCCCGAGCAGTACTTC	CAGQGLASPEQYF
few	.	15	TRBV9	TRBJ1-4	TGTGCCAGCAGCCCCGGGACGGCCTTCAAGGAAAAACTGTTTTTT	CASSPGTAFKEKLFF
.	TRBD1	19	TRBV11-2	TRBJ1-4	TGTGCCAGCAGCAAACCGGGACAGGGATTTTTTGCAACTAATGAAAAACTGTTTTTT	CASSKPGQGFFATNEKLFF
once	TRBD2	14	TRBV4-1	TRBJ2-1	TGCGCCAGCAGCCTACTAGCGAACTACAATGAGCAGTTCTTC	CASSLLANYNEQFF
.	TRBD1	13	TRBV13	TRBJ2-5	TGTGCCAGCAGCTCCACAGGGGTAGAGGCCCAGTACTTC	CASSSTGVEAQYF
few	TRBD1	11	TRBV10-3	TRBJ2-1	TGTGCCATCAGTGTTGACAGGGTGCAGTTCTTC	CAISVDRVQFF
.	TRBD2	16	TRBV9	TRBJ2-7	TGTGCCAGCAGCGCAACCGGGACTAGCGGAATATACGAGCAGTACTTC	CASSATGTSGIYEQYF
.	.	15	TRBV7-9	TRBJ1-1	TGTGCCAGCAGCTTACATTTAACAGCGAACACTGAAGCTTTCTTT	CASSLHLTANTEAFF
.	TRBD2	19	TRBV9	TRBJ2-7	TGTGCCAGCAGCGTAGGACCTACGGGTCTAGCGGGCCCCTACTACGAGCAGTACTTC	CASSVGPTGLAGPYYEQYF
.	.	15	TRBV6-1	TRBJ1-3	TGTGCCAGCGGACCGGGACTTAGCTCTGGAAACACCATATATTTT	CASGPGLSSGNTIYF
.	.	12	TRBV6-5	TRBJ1-2	TGTGCCAGCAGTGGCAGGGGTGGCGGCTACACCTTC	CASSGRGGGYTF
.	TRBD2	16	TRBV19	TRBJ2-3	TGTGCCAGTAGTACCCTTAGCGGGAGGGCCGCAGATACGCAGTATTTT	CASSTLSGRAADTQYF
many	TRBD2	14	TRBV4-1	TRBJ2-7	TGCGCCAGCAGCCGCGGGACTAGCGGGATCGAGCAGTACTTC	CASSRGTSGIEQYF
.	.	14	TRBV19	TRBJ1-4	TGTGCCAGTAGTCGGCCCGACGGGTTTGAAAAACTGTTTTTT	CASSRPDGFEKLFF
.	.	15	TRBV27	TRBJ2-2	TGTGCCAGCGGACCTCGGGGGAGTATTTTTGGGGAGCTGTTTTTT	CASGPRGSIFGELFF
.	TRBD2	16	TRBV18	TRBJ2-3	TGTGCCAGCTCACCTAGCGGGAGGGGCGGGCCAGATACGCAGTATTTT	CASSPSGRGGPDTQYF
.	.	11	TRBV20-1	TRBJ2-5	TGCAGTGCCGCTGTTCGGGAGACCCAGTACTTC	CSAAVRETQYF
.	TRBD2	15	TRBV9	TRBJ2-5	TGTGCCAGCAGCGGAGGGACTAGCCCTGGTGAGACCCAGTACTTC	CASSGGTSPGETQYF
.	.	15	TRBV5-1	TRBJ2-1	TGCGCCAGCAGCTTGGGGGCAGAACTATACAATGAGCAGTTCTTC	CASSLGAELYNEQFF
.	.	15	TRBV7-2	TRBJ1-5	TGTGCCAGCAGTTCCACGAGGGGTTACAATCAGCCCCAGCATTTT	CASSSTRGYNQPQHF